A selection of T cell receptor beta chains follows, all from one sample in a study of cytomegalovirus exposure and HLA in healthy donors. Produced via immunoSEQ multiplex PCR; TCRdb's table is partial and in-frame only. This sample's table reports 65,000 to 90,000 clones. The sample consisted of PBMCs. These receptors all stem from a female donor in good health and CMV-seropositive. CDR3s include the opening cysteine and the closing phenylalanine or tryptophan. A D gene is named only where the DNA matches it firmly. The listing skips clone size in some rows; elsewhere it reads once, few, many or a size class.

CDR3: CASMTGTGGRQPQHF
DNA: TGTGCCAGCATGACCGGGACAGGGGGTAGGCAGCCCCAGCATTTT
D: TRBD1
size: NA
V: TRBV6-1
length: 15
J: TRBJ1-5

CDR3: CASSQTGLSYEKLFF
DNA: TGTGCCAGCAGCCAAACAGGGCTGTCGTATGAAAAACTGTTTTTT
D: NA
size: NA
V: TRBV7-9
length: 15
J: TRBJ1-4

CDR3: CASSGVVGGAGPQHF
DNA: TGTGCCAGCAGTGGGGTAGTCGGGGGGGCAGGGCCCCAGCATTTT
D: NA
size: NA
V: TRBV2
length: 15
J: TRBJ1-5

CDR3: CASSLTNSPLHF
DNA: TGTGCCAGCAGCTTAACAAATTCACCCCTCCACTTT
D: NA
size: NA
V: TRBV7-2
length: 12
J: TRBJ1-6

CDR3: CASSQTSGGASTGELFF
DNA: TGCGCCAGCAGCCAAACTAGCGGGGGGGCTTCCACCGGGGAGCTGTTTTTT
D: TRBD2
size: NA
V: TRBV5-1
length: 17
J: TRBJ2-2

CDR3: CASSHYRETRPNSGANVLTF
DNA: TGCGCCAGCAGCCACTACAGGGAAACGAGACCTAACTCTGGGGCCAACGTCCTGACTTTC
D: NA
size: NA
V: TRBV4-3
length: 20
J: TRBJ2-6

CDR3: CASSQDVTGGLTGELFF
DNA: TGCGCCAGCAGCCAAGATGTAACGGGAGGATTGACCGGGGAGCTGTTTTTT
D: TRBD2
size: NA
V: TRBV4-1
length: 17
J: TRBJ2-2

CDR3: CASSRTRASGETQYF
DNA: TGCGCCAGCAGCCGTACCCGGGCTAGCGGGGAGACCCAGTACTTC
D: TRBD2
size: NA
V: TRBV4-3
length: 15
J: TRBJ2-5

CDR3: CASSINRHPVTEAFF
DNA: TGTGCCAGCAGTATCAACCGACACCCAGTCACTGAAGCTTTCTTT
D: NA
size: NA
V: TRBV28
length: 15
J: TRBJ1-1

CDR3: CAWRPTSGSTDTQYF
DNA: TGTGCCTGGAGACCGACTAGCGGGAGCACAGATACGCAGTATTTT
D: TRBD2
size: NA
V: TRBV30
length: 15
J: TRBJ2-3

CDR3: CAWSDAAFAVKLFF
DNA: TGTGCCTGGAGTGATGCAGCCTTCGCGGTAAAACTGTTTTTT
D: NA
size: NA
V: TRBV30
length: 14
J: TRBJ1-4

CDR3: CASSVGGLAGGYEQYF
DNA: TGTGCCAGCAGCGTAGGTGGCCTAGCGGGAGGTTACGAGCAGTACTTC
D: TRBD2
size: NA
V: TRBV9
length: 16
J: TRBJ2-7

CDR3: CASSPRGQGTEAFF
DNA: TGTGCCAGCAGTCCCCGGGGCCAGGGGACTGAAGCTTTCTTT
D: NA
size: NA
V: TRBV28
length: 14
J: TRBJ1-1

CDR3: CASSQGRGGVTEAFF
DNA: TGCGCCAGCAGCCAAGGCAGGGGTGGGGTCACTGAAGCTTTCTTT
D: NA
size: NA
V: TRBV4-3
length: 15
J: TRBJ1-1

CDR3: CASSIEAGTVNTEAFF
DNA: TGTGCCAGTAGTATAGAGGCCGGGACTGTGAACACTGAAGCTTTCTTT
D: NA
size: NA
V: TRBV19
length: 16
J: TRBJ1-1

CDR3: CASRSGQGLYEQYF
DNA: TGTGCCAGCAGATCCGGACAGGGCCTTTACGAGCAGTACTTC
D: TRBD1
size: NA
V: TRBV28
length: 14
J: TRBJ2-7

CDR3: CASSPGTGESGEAFF
DNA: TGTGCCAGCAGCCCCGGGACAGGGGAGTCTGGTGAAGCTTTCTTT
D: TRBD1
size: NA
V: TRBV7-9
length: 15
J: TRBJ1-1

CDR3: CASSLGGRGYSNQPQHF
DNA: TGTGCCAGCAGCTTAGGGGGGAGGGGATATAGCAATCAGCCCCAGCATTTT
D: NA
size: NA
V: TRBV7-2
length: 17
J: TRBJ1-5

CDR3: CASSSSRQTEAFF
DNA: TGTGCCAGCTCATCATCCCGACAGACTGAAGCTTTCTTT
D: NA
size: NA
V: TRBV18
length: 13
J: TRBJ1-1

CDR3: CASSFSGAYEQYF
DNA: TGCGCCAGCAGCTTCAGCGGGGCTTACGAGCAGTACTTC
D: TRBD2
size: NA
V: TRBV5-1
length: 13
J: TRBJ2-7

CDR3: CASSPPGHHYEQYF
DNA: TGTGCCAGCAGCCCTCCGGGACACCACTACGAGCAGTACTTC
D: NA
size: NA
V: TRBV9
length: 14
J: TRBJ2-7

CDR3: CASRASHRTRENYGYTF
DNA: TGTGCCAGTAGAGCATCCCATCGGACGCGGGAAAACTATGGCTACACCTTC
D: NA
size: NA
V: TRBV19
length: 17
J: TRBJ1-2

CDR3: CASSPSVLAGGPYNEQFF
DNA: TGCGCCAGCAGCCCCAGTGTACTAGCGGGGGGTCCATACAATGAGCAGTTCTTC
D: TRBD2
size: NA
V: TRBV5-1
length: 18
J: TRBJ2-1

CDR3: CASSLGQGAYGYTF
DNA: TGTGCCAGCAGCCTGGGACAGGGCGCCTATGGCTACACCTTC
D: TRBD1
size: NA
V: TRBV14
length: 14
J: TRBJ1-2

CDR3: CASSPLDSFYSNQPQHF
DNA: TGTGCCAGTAGCCCTCTGGACAGTTTTTATAGCAATCAGCCCCAGCATTTT
D: NA
size: NA
V: TRBV19
length: 17
J: TRBJ1-5

CDR3: CASSVGRLAGTYEQYF
DNA: TGTGCCAGCAGCGTAGGGCGACTAGCGGGCACCTACGAGCAGTACTTC
D: TRBD2
size: NA
V: TRBV9
length: 16
J: TRBJ2-7

CDR3: CASSSGGTGEYSPLHF
DNA: TGTGCCAGCAGCTCTGGGGGGACAGGGGAATATTCACCCCTCCACTTT
D: TRBD1
size: NA
V: TRBV5-6
length: 16
J: TRBJ1-6

CDR3: CASSNTGFSGNTIYF
DNA: TGTGCCAGCAGTAACACAGGGTTCTCTGGAAACACCATATATTTT
D: NA
size: NA
V: TRBV9
length: 15
J: TRBJ1-3

CDR3: CASRSDRGIYEQYF
DNA: TGTGCCAGCCGGTCGGACAGGGGAATCTACGAGCAGTACTTC
D: TRBD1
size: NA
V: TRBV28
length: 14
J: TRBJ2-7

CDR3: CASSVGFVGAYTEDFF
DNA: TGTGCCAGCAGCGTAGGCTTCGTAGGAGCCTACACTGAAGATTTCTTT
D: NA
size: NA
V: TRBV9
length: 16
J: TRBJ1-1

CDR3: CASSSSGSGTDTQYF
DNA: TGTGCCAGCAGTTCTAGCGGGAGTGGCACAGATACGCAGTATTTT
D: TRBD2
size: large
V: TRBV5-4
length: 15
J: TRBJ2-3

CDR3: CASSRVGGAEAFF
DNA: TGTGCCAGCTCACGGGTCGGGGGGGCTGAAGCTTTCTTT
D: NA
size: NA
V: TRBV18
length: 13
J: TRBJ1-1

CDR3: CASSESPSGIGETQYF
DNA: TGTGCCAGCAGTGAAAGTCCGAGCGGGATTGGGGAGACCCAGTACTTC
D: TRBD2
size: NA
V: TRBV6-1
length: 16
J: TRBJ2-5

CDR3: CASSPPSTGLTGELFF
DNA: TGTGCCAGCTCACCACCCTCGACAGGGCTCACCGGGGAGCTGTTTTTT
D: TRBD1
size: NA
V: TRBV18
length: 16
J: TRBJ2-2